The 10 T cell receptor beta chains presented below share a single source sample, sequenced in a study of T cells after yellow fever vaccination. TCRdb re-called the 5' RACE reads through MiXCR, storing one row per CDR3 protein. The repertoire holds 110,000 or so distinct CDR3 sequences, with about 6.8% as singletons. Source: CD4+ T cells sorted from PBMCs, taken roughly seven weeks after the first yellow fever vaccination. All receptors derive from a man between 18 and 29 years old who received the YFV17D yellow fever vaccine.

This clonotype was picked up many times. The V gene is TRBV6-5, the J gene TRBJ1-2; D is uncertain. CDR3 length: 17 amino acids. Germline V lookup: CDR1 MNHEY, CDR2 SVGAGI. Trimming took 0 bases from V and 0 from J, leaving 14 bases between them. This CDR3 reads CASSYSRAGIPNYGYTF. The CDR3 DNA reads as TGTGCCAGCAGTTACTCGAGAGCGGGAATACCTAACTATGGCTACACCTTC.

This clonotype was counted only a few times. The chain uses TRBV5-1 and TRBJ2-7, with D perhaps matching TRBD2 (5 bases). The CDR3 loop spans 14 amino acids. Germline V gene data show CDR1 as SGHRS and CDR2 as YFSETQ. V was pared by 4 bases and J by 2 bases, with 13 bases between. The CDR3 spells CASSNGIGPYEQYF. CDR3 DNA sequence: TGCGCCAGCAGCAACGGGATCGGGCCCTACGAGCAGTACTTC.

This clonotype was recorded many times. The CDR3 spells CAARWDGTYEQYV. DNA for the CDR3: TGTGCCGCGCGATGGGACGGAACCTACGAGCAGTACGTC. V gene TRBV6-1 combines with J gene TRBJ2-7, with D perhaps matching TRBD1 or TRBD2 (5 bases each). Germline V gives CDR1 MNHNS, CDR2 SASEGT. The CDR3 contains 13 residues. Trimming removed 11 bases at V and 2 bases at J, with 16 bases between.

This clonotype was detected ten times or more. V and J are TRBV28 and TRBJ2-3; D is unclear. The CDR3 is made up of 11 amino acids. The germline V gene has CDR1 MDHEN and CDR2 SYDVKM. V was cut by 7 bases and J by 4 bases, with 6 bases left in between. The CDR3 here is CASTRSDTQYF. In nucleotides, the CDR3 is TGTGCCAGCACGCGTTCAGATACGCAGTATTTT.

This clonotype was counted at least ten times. The CDR3 is CASSSRPMPGSATGELFF. The CDR3 nucleotides read TGTGCCAGCAGCTCCCGACCGATGCCAGGTTCCGCCACCGGGGAGCTGTTTTTT. This sequence joins TRBV11-1 and TRBJ2-2; D remains ambiguous. From germline, CDR1 is SGHAT and CDR2 FQDESV (reference sequence). The CDR3 is 18 amino acids. The V gene lost 4 bases and the J gene lost 4 bases, with 22 bases spanning the gap.

This clonotype has a count of ten or more. V is TRBV7-8 and J is TRBJ2-1; 8 bases are shared with TRBD2. The CDR3 is 15 residues long. Germline V gives CDR1 SGHVS, CDR2 FQNEAQ. With 2 bases clipped from V and 3 bases from J, the junction kept 3 bases outside the gene matches. The CDR3 DNA follows: TGTGCCAGCAGCTTACTAGCGGGCTACTACAATGAGCAGTTCTTC. Its protein is CASSLLAGYYNEQFF.

This clonotype was recorded at least ten times. This rearrangement joins TRBV7-9 to TRBJ2-3; D might be TRBD2 (5 bases). This CDR3 spans 15 amino acids. CDR1 SEHNR and CDR2 FQNEAQ come from the germline V gene (reference sequence). V lost 2 bases and J lost 2, with 11 bases in between. In nucleotides, the CDR3 is TGTGCCAGCAGCTTAACACGAGGGTTCACAGATACGCAGTATTTT. This sequence encodes CASSLTRGFTDTQYF.

This clonotype was seen at least ten times. The rearrangement links TRBV7-2 to TRBJ2-5; 8 positions match TRBD1. This CDR3 contains 16 residues. CDR1 is SGHTA and CDR2 is FQGNSA in the germline V gene. The V segment lost 7 bases and the J segment 2 bases; nucleotides outside the gene matches: 12. CDR3 region: CASKRDRGYGQETQYF. For the CDR3, the DNA is TGTGCCAGCAAGAGAGACAGGGGTTATGGGCAAGAGACCCAGTACTTC.

This clonotype was counted at least ten times. The chain uses TRBV12-3 or TRBV12-4 and TRBJ1-2, with D perhaps TRBD1 (5 bases). V was pared by 4 bases and J by 10 bases, with 16 bases between. The CDR3 is 13 residues long. CDR3 sequence (DNA): TGTGCCAGCAGTTGGGGGACGGGGATCGACTACACCTTC. The encoded protein is CASSWGTGIDYTF.

In this sample, this clonotype turned up many times. The chain couples TRBV5-1 to TRBJ2-5; unclear D gene. V lost 6 bases, J lost 4 bases, and 19 bases lay in between. CDR1 SGHRS and CDR2 YFSETQ come from the germline V gene. This CDR3 has 15 residues. The CDR3 DNA reads TGCGCCAGCACCGAAGGACGCCCGTCGGCAGAGACCCAGTACTTC. The encoded protein is CASTEGRPSAETQYF.